These 26 T cell receptor beta chains were all obtained from the same sample, sequenced in a study of STAT5B mutations in CD4+ large granular lymphocyte leukemia. Here immunoSEQ multiplex PCR was the method, and the copy in TCRdb shows in-frame clones only, minus some. The sample lists around 35,000 clones, about 74% occurring once. Source material: CD4+ T cells from blood buffy coats. The receptors originated from a human donor in good health.

The chain links TRBV5-4 to TRBJ2-6; D is unresolved. The CDR3 loop spans 15 amino acids. The V and J ends lost 4 bases and 2 bases respectively, with 10 bases between them. CDR1 is SGHNT, CDR2 YYREEE, per germline (reference sequence). The CDR3 DNA follows: TGTGCCAGCAGCCCCCGCACCACTGGGGCCAACGTCCTGACTTTC. Its translation: CASSPRTTGANVLTF.

The genes are TRBV6-1 and TRBJ2-5; D unclear. Germline assignment: CDR1 MNHNS and CDR2 SASEGT. Trimming cost V 1 base and J 4 bases, with 7 bases left between them. The CDR3 extends over 13 amino acids. The CDR3 DNA is TGTGCCAGCAGTGAAGTATCGTTAGAGACCCAGTACTTC. Amino acid sequence: CASSEVSLETQYF.

The chain recombines TRBV7-2 with TRBJ2-7; D is perhaps TRBD1 (6 bases). The germline gives CDR1 SGHTA, CDR2 FQGNSA. The CDR3 sequence is 14 residues long. Trimming left V 5 bases short and J 2 bases short, with 13 bases between. The CDR3 spells CASSPYRVAYEQYF. The CDR3 DNA is TGTGCCAGCAGCCCGTACAGGGTGGCCTACGAGCAGTACTTC.

The chain links TRBV9 to TRBJ1-6; D gene ambiguous. The germline V gene encodes CDR1 SGDLS and CDR2 YYNGEE. The CDR3 extends over 17 amino acids. The V end lost 2 bases, the J end lost 14 bases, and 26 bases lay between the germline ends. The CDR3 nucleotides are TGTGCCAGCAGCGTTGGTGGAGGTTCCCCTTTAGAAAAAGCCCTCCACTTT. It yields the protein CASSVGGGSPLEKALHF.

The chain has TRBV30 and TRBJ1-1; D gene ambiguous. Germline assignment: CDR1 GTSNPN and CDR2 SVGIG (reference sequence). The CDR3 runs to 11 residues. The V end lost 2 bases, the J end lost 6 bases, and 7 bases lay between the germline ends. CDR3 amino acids: CAWSNGAEAFF. In DNA form, the CDR3 reads TGTGCCTGGAGTAACGGCGCTGAAGCTTTCTTT.

This clone was seen a few times. The DNA of the CDR3 is TGTGCCAGCACCCCCGGGGAGGGCACTGAAGCTTTCTTT. Translation gives CASTPGEGTEAFF. The chain links TRBV28 to TRBJ1-1; no clear D. Germline CDR1 and CDR2: MDHEN and SYDVKM. V dropped 7 bases and J dropped 4 bases, with 13 bases sitting between them. This CDR3 comprises 13 residues.

This chain uses TRBV11-2 with TRBJ2-7; 9 bases map to TRBD1. Germline CDR1 reads SGHAT; CDR2 reads FQNNGV. Trimming took 1 base from V and 5 from J; bases not matched to a gene: 15. The CDR3 is 18 residues long. The CDR3 DNA reads as TGTGCCAGCAGCTTAGTTAGGTCTTTGGGACAGGGATCCCACGAGCAGTACTTC. Its translation: CASSLVRSLGQGSHEQYF. Together with reference TRBV11-2 and TRBJ2-7, the CDR3 gives the full variable domain: EAGVAQSPRYKIIEKRQSVAFWCNPISGHATLYWYQQILGQGPKLLIQFQNNGVVDDSQLPKDRFSAERLKGVDSTLKIQPAKLEDSAVYLCASSLVRSLGQGSHEQYFGPGTRLTVT.

This clone was seen more than once but under ten times. The chain is built from TRBV19 and TRBJ1-1; 8 bases are shared with TRBD1. The J segment lost 5 bases and the V segment lost 10 bases, leaving 9 bases of the junction unmatched. Germline-derived CDR1 and CDR2 are LNHDA and SQIVND (reference sequence). The CDR3 length is 13 residues. The CDR3 DNA follows: TGTGCCACCCGGACAGGGCGTGTGACTGAAGCTTTCTTT. Translated, it gives CATRTGRVTEAFF.

This chain links TRBV5-1 with TRBJ2-7, with TRBD2 identical over 13 bases. This CDR3 contains 18 residues. Looked up from germline, CDR1 is SGHRS and CDR2 is YFSETQ. With V trimmed by 2 bases and J by 0 bases, 8 bases remained unmatched. CDR3 nucleotides: TGCGCCAGCAGCTTATTGACTAGCGGGGGGCTCAGCTCCTACGAGCAGTACTTC. It codes for CASSLLTSGGLSSYEQYF.

The chain couples TRBV5-1 to TRBJ1-4, with a weak D call TRBD1 (5 bases). The CDR3 extends over 15 amino acids. Germline-derived CDR1 and CDR2 are SGHRS and YFSETQ. Between the trimmed V and J ends, which lost 0 bases and 6 bases, there was a span of 12 bases. Written as DNA, the CDR3 is TGCGCCAGCAGCTTGGACGGGGCTCTTGATGAAAAACTGTTTTTT. This codes for CASSLDGALDEKLFF.

The chain joins TRBV19 to TRBJ2-7; 8 bases map to TRBD2. V lost 5 bases, J lost 1 base, and 4 bases stayed unmatched. CDR3 length equals 14 residues. Germline values: CDR1 LNHDA, CDR2 SQIVND (reference sequence). CDR3 DNA sequence: TGTGCCAGTAGTCTCGCTAGCGGGTCCTACGAGCAGTACTTC. Translated: CASSLASGSYEQYF.

The chain is built from TRBV4-1 and TRBJ1-6; D call uncertain. CDR1 is MGHRA and CDR2 is YSYEKL in the germline V gene. CDR3 length: 19 residues. V was shortened by 1 base and J by 9 bases, with 25 bases between the two germline ends. The CDR3 loop reads CASSQVLEIRQARGSPLHF. The CDR3 DNA is TGCGCCAGCAGCCAAGTATTAGAAATTCGGCAGGCCCGGGGTTCACCCCTCCACTTT.

This clone was seen only a few times. The chain has TRBV5-1 and TRBJ1-5; D possibly corresponds to TRBD1 (5 bases). Germline CDR1 is SGHRS and CDR2 is YFSETQ. The CDR3 totals 14 residues. Trimming shortened V by 2 bases and J by 3 bases, and 9 bases separated the two germline ends. DNA of the CDR3: TGCGCCAGCAGCTTAGGGGCAGACAATCAGCCCCAGCATTTT. Encoded protein: CASSLGADNQPQHF.

The chain uses TRBV5-1 and TRBJ2-1; 10 bases line up with TRBD2. Unmatched junction bases numbered 7, after V lost 4 bases and J lost 6 bases. The CDR3 loop spans 15 amino acids. Germline assignment: CDR1 SGHRS and CDR2 YFSETQ. The CDR3 loop reads CASSVGTSASNEQFF. The CDR3 DNA sequence: TGCGCCAGCAGCGTCGGGACTAGCGCTTCCAATGAGCAGTTCTTC.

The chain links TRBV7-2 to TRBJ2-7; TRBD2 matches at 9 bases. Germline CDR1 and CDR2: SGHTA and FQGNSA. Losses at the gene ends were 6 bases for V and 9 bases for J; bases not matched to a gene: 18. CDR3 length equals 16 residues. CDR3 loop: CASRSVAGATVGRQYF. The DNA for the CDR3 is TGTGCCAGCAGATCTGTAGCGGGAGCGACCGTCGGGCGGCAGTACTTC.

This clone showed up just a few times. The chain has TRBV7-9 and TRBJ2-3; possibly TRBD1 or TRBD2 for D (6 bases each). V lost 5 bases and J lost 11, with 17 bases in between. Germline CDR1 SEHNR, CDR2 FQNEAQ (reference sequence). This CDR3 has 13 residues. The CDR3, as DNA: TGTGCCAGCAGCCGGACCGAGGAGGGGGAGCAGTATTTT. It translates to CASSRTEEGEQYF.

This clone was recorded once. The rearrangement uses TRBV11-3 and TRBJ2-5; possible D gene TRBD1, 5 bases. The CDR3 has 16 amino acids. Trimming left V 3 bases short and J 5 bases short, with 19 bases between. CDR1 SGHNT and CDR2 YENEEA come from the germline V gene. The CDR3 region has the DNA TGTGCCAGCAGCTTTATTGTAGGGGCATCCCAGGAGACCCAGTACTTC. It yields the protein CASSFIVGASQETQYF.

The chain links TRBV18 to TRBJ2-7; 8 positions match TRBD1. The V and J ends lost 6 bases and 7 bases, in that order; junction bases with no gene match: 14. The CDR3 is made up of 15 amino acids. In germline, CDR1 is KGHSH, CDR2 LQKENI. In DNA form, the CDR3 reads TGTGCCAGCTCGCCTCGGACAGGGATGGCGGAAGAGCAGTACTTC. Protein: CASSPRTGMAEEQYF.

This clone was found a few times. The genes are TRBV7-2 and TRBJ2-3, with D perhaps TRBD2 (5 bases). Trimming took off 5 bases at V and 3 bases at J, with 12 bases between the two ends. The CDR3 is 14 amino acids. Looked up from germline, CDR1 is SGHTA and CDR2 is FQGNSA. CDR3 amino acids: CASSADSGTDTQYF. As DNA, the CDR3 is TGTGCCAGCAGCGCGGACTCGGGGACAGATACGCAGTATTTT.

The V call is TRBV4-3, the J call TRBJ1-2; no firm D call. The CDR3 contains 14 residues. Germline loops: CDR1 LGHNA, CDR2 YSLEER. V lost 0 bases to trimming and J lost 5 bases, with 10 bases between them. The CDR3 sequence: CASSQDYSPYGYTF. DNA of the CDR3: TGCGCCAGCAGCCAAGACTACAGTCCTTATGGCTACACCTTC.

The chain carries TRBV19 and TRBJ1-5, with D possibly being TRBD1 (6 bases). Germline CDR1 and CDR2: LNHDA and SQIVND (reference sequence). This CDR3 has 14 amino acids. V dropped 11 bases and J dropped 0 bases, with 14 bases sitting between them. CDR3 DNA: TGTGCCTCTGTGGACAGAGATAGCAATCAGCCCCAGCATTTT. Its translation is CASVDRDSNQPQHF.

The chain joins TRBV5-1 to TRBJ2-2, with D possibly TRBD2 on 6 matching bases. Germline CDR1 is SGHRS and CDR2 is YFSETQ. The CDR3 extends over 15 amino acids. V shed 0 bases and J shed 4 bases, with 10 bases lying between them. As DNA, the CDR3 is TGCGCCAGCAGCTTGGGGACGGAGGGCACCGGGGAGCTGTTTTTT. Its protein is CASSLGTEGTGELFF.

This sequence joins TRBV11-2 and TRBJ2-7, with TRBD1 identical over 7 bases. With V trimmed by 6 bases and J by 5 bases, 10 bases remained unmatched. The CDR3 is made up of 14 amino acids. Germline V gene sequence: CDR1 SGHAT, CDR2 FQNNGV. The CDR3 region is CASSPTTGFHEQYF. Written as DNA, the CDR3 is TGTGCCAGCAGTCCAACGACAGGGTTCCACGAGCAGTACTTC.

This rearrangement joins TRBV27 to TRBJ2-1; D possibly corresponds to TRBD1 (5 bases). Trimming removed 5 bases from V and 2 bases from J, with 13 bases in between. The germline CDR1 and CDR2 sequences are MNHEY and SMNVEV (reference sequence). The CDR3 contains 15 residues. The CDR3 DNA sequence: TGTGCCAGCAGTACCTGGACAACCCCCTACAATGAGCAGTTCTTC. Translation gives CASSTWTTPYNEQFF.

This clone appeared a few times. The chain employs TRBV14 and TRBJ2-7, with D uncertain. Trimming took 2 bases from V and 3 from J, leaving 11 bases between them. This CDR3 is built from 14 residues. Germline CDR1 and CDR2: SGHDN and FVKESK. CDR3 in DNA: TGTGCCAGCAGCCAATACTCACGTAACTACGAGCAGTACTTC. Its protein product is CASSQYSRNYEQYF.

V is TRBV18 and J is TRBJ1-3; no clear D gene. Trimming stripped 3 bases from V and 0 bases from J, with 12 bases between. Germline V lookup: CDR1 KGHSH, CDR2 LQKENI. CDR3 length: 16 residues. CDR3 sequence: CASSPLGTDSGNTIYF. CDR3 in DNA: TGTGCCAGCTCACCGTTAGGCACCGACTCTGGAAACACCATATATTTT.